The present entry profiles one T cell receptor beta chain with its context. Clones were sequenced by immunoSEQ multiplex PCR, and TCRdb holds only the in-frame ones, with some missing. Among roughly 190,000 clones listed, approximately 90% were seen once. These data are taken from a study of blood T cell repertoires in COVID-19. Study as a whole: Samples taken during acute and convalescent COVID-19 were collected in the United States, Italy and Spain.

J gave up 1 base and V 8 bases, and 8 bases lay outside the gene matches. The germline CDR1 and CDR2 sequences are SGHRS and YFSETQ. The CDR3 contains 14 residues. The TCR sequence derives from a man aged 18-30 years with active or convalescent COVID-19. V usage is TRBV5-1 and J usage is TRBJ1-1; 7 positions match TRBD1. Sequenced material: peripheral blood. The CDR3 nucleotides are TGCGCCAGTTCTCGACAGGGTACGAACACTGAAGCTTTCTTT. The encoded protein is CASSRQGTNTEAFF.